This T cell receptor (beta chain) was retrieved from a study of Graves' ophthalmopathy and Graves' hyperthyroidism. The authors amplified TCR beta CDR3 regions, and they did so from RNA transcripts for repertoire sequencing. HTBI primers were employed in first-round RT-PCR, then a second-round multiplex PCR followed. Each CDR3 protein gets one entry after TCRdb re-called the multiplex PCR reads with MiXCR. The sample holds about 740,000 distinct CDR3 sequences; 40% are singletons and the top ten take 44%. The V and J ends lost 8 bases and 6 bases respectively, with 10 bases between them. In germline, CDR1 is MGHDK, CDR2 SYGVNS. This CDR3 contains 12 residues. This clonotype was seen more than once but under ten times. Excluded: other autoimmune disease, uncontrolled infection, pregnancy or lactation.

Sequenced sample: peripheral blood. The TCR originated in an adult man with Graves' ophthalmopathy. The rearrangement joins TRBV25-1 to TRBJ1-4, with D unclear. The CDR3: CASVDGDEKLFF. CDR3 nucleotides: TGTGCCAGCGTTGACGGGGATGAAAAACTGTTTTTT.